What follows are 12 T cell receptor beta chains derived from one specimen sequenced in a study of blood T cell repertoires in COVID-19. Generated by immunoSEQ multiplex PCR, the TCRdb table keeps only in-frame clones and is missing some. The data show some 120,000 clones, with roughly 72% seen just once and approximately 10% held by the top ten. Sample: peripheral blood. Receptors originate from a human donor in a cohort sampled during active COVID-19.

The chain couples TRBV7-2 to TRBJ1-2, with D possibly matching TRBD1 (5 bases). Germline CDR1 SGHTA, CDR2 FQGNSA. Trimming removed 1 base from V and 5 bases from J, with 17 bases in between. The CDR3 runs 16 residues. CDR3 nucleotides: TGTGCCAGCAGCTTAGTCGGGTTAGGGGTAGGGTATGGCTACACCTTC. Its translation: CASSLVGLGVGYGYTF.

V usage is TRBV6-6 and J usage is TRBJ1-1, with 7 bases matching TRBD1. The J segment lost 3 bases and the V segment lost 2 bases, leaving 3 bases of the junction unmatched. Germline V gene sequence: CDR1 MNHNY, CDR2 SVGAGI (reference sequence). The CDR3 spans 14 residues. The CDR3, as DNA: TGTGCCAGCAGTTACGGAAGGGGGCACACTGAAGCTTTCTTT. Amino acids: CASSYGRGHTEAFF.

V is TRBV6-1 and J is TRBJ1-3; 8 bases fit TRBD1. CDR3 length equals 16 residues. Germline V lookup: CDR1 MNHNS, CDR2 SASEGT. The J segment lost 4 bases and the V segment lost 0 bases, leaving 5 bases of the junction unmatched. CDR3 nucleotides: TGTGCCAGCAGTGAAGCCGGGACAGGTGCGGGAAACACCATATATTTT. This encodes CASSEAGTGAGNTIYF.

The chain combines TRBV6-5 with TRBJ1-4, with a weak D call TRBD1 (6 bases). CDR1 and CDR2 (germline): MNHEY, SVGAGI. The CDR3 has 14 amino acids. The germline V and J ends were trimmed by 8 bases and 2 bases, with 12 bases remaining between them. CDR3 DNA: TGTGCCAGCCGGCAGGGGATTACTAATGAAAAACTGTTTTTT. Its protein is CASRQGITNEKLFF.

The chain combines TRBV7-9 with TRBJ2-7; possibly TRBD1 for D (6 bases). Germline values: CDR1 SEHNR, CDR2 FQNEAQ (reference sequence). Trimming pared 5 bases from V and 5 bases from J, leaving 13 bases between. The CDR3 is 13 residues long. CDR3 region: CASSQQGSHEQYF. As DNA, the CDR3 is TGTGCCAGCAGCCAACAGGGTTCTCACGAGCAGTACTTC.

The rearrangement joins TRBV19 to TRBJ2-1; the match to TRBD2 covers 7 bases. The CDR3 length is 16 residues. V shed 7 bases, J shed 4 bases, and the junction held 13 bases outside the gene matches. Germline V lookup: CDR1 LNHDA, CDR2 SQIVND (reference sequence). Here the CDR3 reads CASMRTERGGYNEQFF. CDR3 nucleotide sequence: TGTGCCAGTATGAGGACTGAGCGGGGAGGGTACAATGAGCAGTTCTTC.

The chain carries TRBV3-1 (or the pseudogene TRBV3-2) and TRBJ2-7; no definite D call. Trimming took off 1 base at V and 3 bases at J, with 4 bases between the two ends. Per germline, CDR1 LGHDT and CDR2 YNNKEL (reference sequence). CDR3 length equals 12 residues. The CDR3 spells CASSQAGYEQYF. Here the CDR3 DNA reads TGTGCCAGCAGCCAAGCGGGCTACGAGCAGTACTTC.

This sequence joins TRBV5-4 and TRBJ1-4; the match to TRBD1 covers 9 bases. The CDR3 runs 17 residues. Losses at the gene ends were 0 bases for V and 6 bases for J; bases not matched to a gene: 9. Germline V CDR1 and CDR2: SGHNT, YYREEE (reference sequence). CDR3 sequence reads: CASSLGDREMGHEKLFF. CDR3 DNA: TGTGCCAGCAGCTTGGGGGACAGGGAGATGGGGCATGAAAAACTGTTTTTT.

The chain is built from TRBV5-1 and TRBJ2-7; 8 bases are shared with TRBD2. CDR1 is SGHRS, CDR2 YFSETQ, per germline. The CDR3 runs 15 residues. V trimming: 2 bases; J trimming: 3 bases; junction bases outside the gene matches: 7. The CDR3 loop reads CASSLGSGGFYEQYF. The CDR3 region has the DNA TGCGCCAGCAGCTTAGGAAGCGGGGGTTTCTACGAGCAGTACTTC. The full variable domain, in which reference TRBV5-1 and TRBJ2-7 provide the parts outside the CDR3, is KAGVTQTPRYLIKTRGQQVTLSCSPISGHRSVSWYQQTPGQGLQFLFEYFSETQRNKGNFPGRFSGRQFSNSRSEMNVSTLELGDSALYLCASSLGSGGFYEQYFGPGTRLTVT.

This chain joins TRBV3-1 (or the pseudogene TRBV3-2) and TRBJ2-7; 10 nucleotides align to TRBD1. V gave up 4 bases and J gave up 0 bases; unmatched junction bases: 0. CDR1 and CDR2 (germline): LGHDT, YNNKEL (reference sequence). This CDR3 has 14 residues. The CDR3 region is CASSRTGGSYEQYF. The CDR3 DNA sequence: TGTGCCAGCAGCCGGACAGGGGGCTCCTACGAGCAGTACTTC.

This chain connects TRBV20-1 to TRBJ2-7; 9 bases line up with TRBD1. Germline V gene data show CDR1 as DFQATT and CDR2 as SNEGSKA (reference sequence). There are 13 residues in the CDR3. The V and J ends lost 3 bases and 3 bases, in that order; junction bases with no gene match: 3. CDR3 protein: CSASRQGVYEQYF. Here the CDR3 DNA reads TGCAGTGCTAGTAGACAGGGGGTCTACGAGCAGTACTTC.

This chain joins TRBV4-1 and TRBJ2-7; 12 nucleotides align to TRBD2. From germline, CDR1 is MGHRA and CDR2 YSYEKL. The CDR3 is 16 amino acids. Trimming cost V 4 bases and J 1 base; bases outside gene matches: 5. The CDR3, as DNA: TGCGCCAGCAGCCGAACTAGCGGGGGGATATCCTACGAGCAGTACTTC. It specifies CASSRTSGGISYEQYF.